Described below is a single T cell receptor beta chain sequence and its context. Cyclophosphamide on days +3 and +4 followed busulfan-fludarabine conditioning and a marrow graft. The record originates from a study of T cells after posttransplantation cyclophosphamide. Measured with immunoSEQ multiplex PCR; TCRdb has only the in-frame clones, and not every one. The profile shows some 10,000 clones, around nine tenths of them singletons. The germline CDR1 and CDR2 sequences are MNHNS and SASEGT. The CDR3 is 13 amino acids. The V and J ends lost 0 bases and 7 bases respectively, with 7 bases between them.

The material sequenced was PBMCs, taken after allogeneic stem cell transplant with posttransplant cyclophosphamide. This clonotype was obtained from a female patient aged 30 to 40 who received an allogeneic stem cell transplant from an unrelated donor, was CMV-positive, and had no GVHD. Some of these T cells may belong to the graft donor. The chain uses TRBV6-1 and TRBJ1-3; unclear D gene. CDR3 protein: CASSEARGNTIYF. The CDR3 DNA is TGTGCCAGCAGTGAAGCTCGCGGGAACACCATATATTTT.